The clone carrying this T cell receptor (beta chain) was recorded once. Germline V gives CDR1 SGHTA, CDR2 FQGNSA. This CDR3 has 17 residues. J was trimmed by 10 bases and V by 2 bases; bases with no gene match: 14. Libraries were prepared by immunoSEQ multiplex PCR; TCRdb keeps only in-frame clonotypes and omits some of them. Here the sample spans approximately 280,000 clones, roughly nine tenths being singletons. This sample is part of a study of blood T cell repertoires in COVID-19. Looking at the study overall: PBMCs, B-cell-depleted T cells, or T cells provided the cDNA or gDNA that made up the material.

The chain couples TRBV7-2 to TRBJ2-4, with 10 bases fitting TRBD2. This sequence originates from a woman between 40 and 55 years old who had recovered from COVID-19. The sample was PBMCs or T cells enriched from blood (not recorded which). The DNA for the CDR3 is TGTGCCAGCAGCTTACGCCCAGCGGGAGGGGGTCAACAGATTCAGTACTTC. Translation: CASSLRPAGGGQQIQYF.